A selection of T cell receptor beta chains follows, all from one sample in a study of regulatory T cells in long-lasting Graves disease. TCRdb independently ran MiXCR on the multiplex PCR reads; one entry per CDR3 protein. The sample has roughly 470,000 distinct CDR3 sequences, 20% seen once; the top ten hold 7% to 9.5%. The specimen comprised peripheral blood mononuclear cells (PBMCs), sampled when the disease was refractory, from a patient treated with antithyroid drugs. The receptors here all came from a female donor with Graves disease. CDR3s include the opening cysteine and the closing phenylalanine or tryptophan. The D gene is left open where the match is weak. Only some rows state a clone size, as once, few, many or a class for expanded clones.

TRBV20-1,NA,TRBD1,TRBJ2-7,TGCAGTGCTCCGTCAGGGGGTCTCCGCGAGCAGTACTTC,CSAPSGGLREQYF
TRBV5-6,NA,NA,TRBJ2-2,TGTGCCAGTGCCCGGGTAGGGACCGGGGAGCTGTTTTTT,CASARVGTGELFF
TRBV6-1,few,NA,TRBJ1-6,TGTGCCAGCAGTGATGAACAGGGATGGAATTCACCCCTCCACTTT,CASSDEQGWNSPLHF
TRBV3-1,many,NA,TRBJ2-7,TGTGCCAGCTCCCGAGGAGCGTTAGAGTCCTACGAGCAGTACTTC,CASSRGALESYEQYF
TRBV12-5,few,TRBD2,TRBJ2-7,TGTGCTAGTGGTTTGGCAGTAGCGGGAGTCGAGCAGTACTTC,CASGLAVAGVEQYF
TRBV29-1,NA,NA,TRBJ1-1,TGCAGCGTTGAAGGTGGTTCGGGGTTTGAAGCTTTCTTT,CSVEGGSGFEAFF
TRBV19,NA,NA,TRBJ1-5,TGTGCCAGTACGAAGGGCAGCTATAGCAATCAGCCCCAGCATTTT,CASTKGSYSNQPQHF
TRBV4-1,NA,NA,TRBJ2-2,TGCGCCAGCAGCCAACCGGACAGGAACACCGGGGAGCTGTTTTTT,CASSQPDRNTGELFF
TRBV4-1,NA,NA,TRBJ1-4,TGCGCCAGCAGCCCCATCTTGACAAACCTTGCAACTAATGAAAAACTGTTTTTT,CASSPILTNLATNEKLFF
TRBV7-2,few,NA,TRBJ1-1,TGTGCCAGCAGCTTCTCGGTGGGGGAAGCTTTCTTT,CASSFSVGEAFF
TRBV6-5,many,TRBD2,TRBJ2-7,TGTGCCAGCAGTTACTCGGGTGTGTCGGGAGGGTCCTACGAGCAGTACTTC,CASSYSGVSGGSYEQYF
TRBV11-2,many,NA,TRBJ2-5,TGTGCCAGCAGCCCCTCGGGGCAGGAGACCCAGTACTTC,CASSPSGQETQYF
TRBV20-1,NA,TRBD1,TRBJ2-7,TGCAGTGCCCCGACAGGGGCCTACGAGCAGTACTTC,CSAPTGAYEQYF
TRBV28,NA,TRBD1,TRBJ2-7,TGTGCCAGCAGTTTATTTAGGACAGGCTCCTACGAGCAGTACTTC,CASSLFRTGSYEQYF
TRBV7-2,many,TRBD1,TRBJ2-5,TGTGCCAGCAGCGCAAGGGACAGGGTACAAGAGACCCAGTACTTC,CASSARDRVQETQYF
TRBV6-2/TRBV6-3,few,TRBD1,TRBJ1-5,TGTGCCAGCAGTGAACCCAACCTGGGACAGCCCAAGCATTTT,CASSEPNLGQPKHF
TRBV6-2/TRBV6-3,NA,NA,TRBJ1-2,TGTGCCAGCAGTTACTCGATCAGGGCCCTCGACTATGGCTACACCTTC,CASSYSIRALDYGYTF
TRBV30,NA,NA,TRBJ1-6,TGTGCCTGGAGTGTAGACCGGAGAAATTCACCCCTCCACTTT,CAWSVDRRNSPLHF
TRBV5-1,NA,NA,TRBJ1-4,TGCGCCAGCAGCTTGGAAGGACAGAATGAAAAACTGTTTTTT,CASSLEGQNEKLFF
TRBV14,few,NA,TRBJ2-4,TGTGCCAGCAGCCGGACAGAAATGAGCATTCAGTACTTC,CASSRTEMSIQYF
TRBV6-5,few,NA,TRBJ1-1,TGTGCCAGCAGTTTCGAGGGGGAGAACACTGAAGCTTTCTTT,CASSFEGENTEAFF
TRBV6-2/TRBV6-3,NA,TRBD2,TRBJ2-3,TGTGCCAGCGGACTAGCGACAGATACGCAGTATTTT,CASGLATDTQYF
TRBV19,NA,NA,TRBJ1-1,TGTGCCACCTACTCCAGGGTGAACACTGAAGCTTTCTTT,CATYSRVNTEAFF
TRBV18,NA,TRBD1,TRBJ2-4,TGTGCCAGCTCACCGGGACAGGGGGCCAAAAACATTCAGTACTTC,CASSPGQGAKNIQYF
TRBV27,NA,NA,TRBJ1-1,TGTGCCAGCAGCCCGGAGGCCCAGTTAATGAACACTGAAGCTTTCTTT,CASSPEAQLMNTEAFF
TRBV7-2,NA,NA,TRBJ2-1,TGTGCCAGCAGCTCAGTCCCGGGACGCTACAATGAGCAGTTCTTC,CASSSVPGRYNEQFF
TRBV3-2,few,NA,TRBJ1-4,TGTGCCAGCAGCCAAGTTCCGGTTCGGCAGGGGGCGAAAAAACTGTTTTTT,CASSQVPVRQGAKKLFF